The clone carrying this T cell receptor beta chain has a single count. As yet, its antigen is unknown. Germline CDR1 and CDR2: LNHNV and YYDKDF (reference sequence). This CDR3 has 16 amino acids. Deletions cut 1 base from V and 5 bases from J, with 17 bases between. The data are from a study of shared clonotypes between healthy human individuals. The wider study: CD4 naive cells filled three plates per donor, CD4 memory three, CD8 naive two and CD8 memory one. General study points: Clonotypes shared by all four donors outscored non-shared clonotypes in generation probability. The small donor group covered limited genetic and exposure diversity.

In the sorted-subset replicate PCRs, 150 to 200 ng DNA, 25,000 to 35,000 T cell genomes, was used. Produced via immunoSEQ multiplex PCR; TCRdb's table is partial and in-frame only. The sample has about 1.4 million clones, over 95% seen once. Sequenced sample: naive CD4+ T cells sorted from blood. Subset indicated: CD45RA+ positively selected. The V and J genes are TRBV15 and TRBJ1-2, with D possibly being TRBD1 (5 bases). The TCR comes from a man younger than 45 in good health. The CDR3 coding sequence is TGTGCCACCAGCAGAGCTCGACTGGGGGACGGGTATGGCTACACCTTC. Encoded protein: CATSRARLGDGYGYTF. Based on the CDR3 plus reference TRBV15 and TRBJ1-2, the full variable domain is DAMVIQNPRYQVTQFGKPVTLSCSQTLNHNVMYWYQQKSSQAPKLLFHYYDKDFNNEADTPDNFQSRRPNTSFCFLDIRSPGLGDTAMYLCATSRARLGDGYGYTFGSGTRLTVV.